These 8 T cell receptor beta chains originate from one sample sequenced in a study of regulatory T cells in long-lasting Graves disease. Investigators prepared the TCR beta libraries by applying iRepertoire HTBI primers and Arm-PCR of CDR3 regions. Each CDR3 protein gets one entry after TCRdb re-called the multiplex PCR reads with MiXCR. The sample has roughly 320,000 distinct CDR3 sequences; around 17% are singletons. The time point here: newly diagnosed GD, antithyroid drugs for less than 3 months. The TCR library was made from RNA extracted from PBMCs. In addition, the sample was reused for a study of T cells in Graves' hyperthyroidism and ophthalmopathy.

The source was peripheral blood mononuclear cells (PBMCs), collected at new diagnosis, from a patient treated with antithyroid drugs. These receptor sequences come from a man aged 40-55 years with Graves disease.

This clonotype was seen more than once but under ten times. The chain links TRBV7-2 to TRBJ2-7; D unclear. The V gene lost 5 bases and the J gene lost 0 bases, with 11 bases spanning the gap. This CDR3 contains 14 residues. Germline CDR1 SGHTA, CDR2 FQGNSA. CDR3 loop: CASSSAGYSYEQYF. The CDR3, as DNA: TGTGCCAGCAGCAGTGCAGGTTACTCCTACGAGCAGTACTTC.

This clonotype has ten or more counts. The chain recombines TRBV28 with TRBJ2-7; D is ambiguous. The CDR3 loop spans 14 amino acids. CDR1 and CDR2 (germline): MDHEN, SYDVKM. V was cut by 4 bases and J by 7 bases, with 17 bases left in between. CDR3 in amino acids: CASSWAGGLREQYF. The CDR3 nucleotides read TGTGCCAGCAGTTGGGCAGGTGGTCTACGTGAGCAGTACTTC.

The rearrangement uses TRBV6-1 and TRBJ1-5; TRBD1 agrees at 7 bases. J lost 1 base, V lost 6 bases, and 9 bases had no gene match. Germline V gene sequence: CDR1 MNHNS, CDR2 SASEGT. The CDR3 totals 16 residues. CDR3 in amino acids: CASRDTGVVSNQPQHF. The CDR3 nucleotides read TGTGCCAGCAGGGACACAGGGGTGGTCAGCAATCAGCCCCAGCATTTT.

In this sample, this clonotype turned up a few times. The chain links TRBV5-4 to TRBJ2-7; D remains unclear. The CDR3 has 14 residues. Per germline, CDR1 SGHNT and CDR2 YYREEE (reference sequence). The ends were cut back, 3 bases at V and 0 bases at J, with 10 bases in the middle. The CDR3 DNA reads TGTGCCAGCAGCTCAGGACGGGCCTCCTACGAGCAGTACTTC. Residues: CASSSGRASYEQYF.

This clonotype was observed at least ten times. This chain uses TRBV28 with TRBJ2-7, with D possibly being TRBD1 (5 bases). Germline lookup yields CDR1 MDHEN and CDR2 SYDVKM. This CDR3 is built from 12 residues. V lost 7 bases to trimming and J lost 4 bases, with 11 bases between them. For the CDR3, the DNA is TGTGCCAGCAAGGGGTTACGTTACGAGCAGTACTTC. Amino acid sequence: CASKGLRYEQYF.

Notes on this clonotype: A read error likely explains this, since a far larger clone differs by one base. The V call is TRBV4-1, the J call TRBJ2-7, with TRBD1 identical over 8 bases. CDR3 length: 16 residues. Germline assignment: CDR1 MGHRA and CDR2 YSYEKL. After removal of 0 bases from V and 7 bases from J, the junction contained 11 bases not matched to a gene. CDR3 sequence reads: CASSQDVQGAYNEQYF. The CDR3 coding sequence is TGCGCCAGCAGCCAAGATGTGCAGGGGGCGTACAATGAGCAGTACTTC.

This clonotype was seen at least ten times. The chain couples TRBV5-1 to TRBJ2-6; D not certain. Germline lookup yields CDR1 SGHRS and CDR2 YFSETQ. The V end was cut by 6 bases, the J end by 3 bases, with 10 bases between. The CDR3 runs to 14 residues. CDR3 sequence reads: CASTIFGGANVLTF. The CDR3 region has the DNA TGCGCCAGCACTATCTTCGGTGGGGCCAACGTCCTGACTTTC. The full variable domain, with the rest looked up from reference TRBV5-1 and TRBJ2-6, is KAGVTQTPRYLIKTRGQQVTLSCSPISGHRSVSWYQQTPGQGLQFLFEYFSETQRNKGNFPGRFSGRQFSNSRSEMNVSTLELGDSALYLCASTIFGGANVLTFGAGSRLTVL.

To note about this clonotype: A much larger clone differs from this one at a single base, so this may be a read error. The gene calls are TRBV6-9 and TRBJ2-1; the D gene is possibly TRBD1 (5 bases). The CDR3 consists of 12 residues. Germline CDR1 reads MNHGY; CDR2 reads SVAAGI. CDR3 bases: TGTGCCAGCAGCCAAGACAGAACTTTGCAGTCCTTC. Protein sequence: CASSQDRTLQSF.